The table lists the clone carrying this T cell receptor (beta chain) with many counts. With 3 bases removed from V and 5 bases from J, the gap between germline ends came to 11 bases. The CDR3 covers 14 residues. CDR1 is MNHEY and CDR2 is SMNVEV in the germline V gene (reference sequence). The sample is drawn from a study of T-cell reconstitution after alpha-beta-depleted transplantation in children. Unique molecular identifiers were used to barcode this TCRbeta library. MiXCR, applied by TCRdb to the PCR reads, yields one record per CDR3 protein. The top ten hold approximately 5% of the sample, which has around 240,000 distinct CDR3 sequences, around 8.9% seen once.

The sequence was obtained from a human donor who donated a stem cell graft to a child with SCID. The sequencing used PBMCs from the stem cell graft donor, collected from the stem cell graft. This chain joins TRBV27 and TRBJ2-1, with a possible D match to TRBD1 (6 bases). CDR3 bases: TGTGCCAGCAGTTTTCAGGGGCCGGACAATGAGCAGTTCTTC. As protein: CASSFQGPDNEQFF.